This is a list of T cell receptor beta chains from one sample in a study of siplizumab effects on memory and regulatory T cells. Profiled with immunoSEQ multiplex PCR; TCRdb holds only in-frame clones, not every one. The sample lists fewer than 120,000 clones; 92% were seen once. The sequenced sample was CD4+ T cells sorted from blood. The receptors come from a human donor in good health. Each CDR3 is given with its conserved first and last residue. A D gene is named only where the DNA matches it firmly. Not all rows give a size; the values are once, few, many and, for expanded clones, a class.

D gene	V gene	clone size	J gene	CDR3 protein	CDR3 DNA
.	TRBV7-9	.	TRBJ2-1	CASSLEEQFF	TGTGCCAGCAGCTTAGAGGAGCAGTTCTTC
.	TRBV19	.	TRBJ1-3	CASSLWGRGSGNTIYF	TGTGCCAGTAGTCTTTGGGGCCGAGGCTCTGGAAACACCATATATTTT
.	TRBV9	.	TRBJ2-3	CASTRGALLTGDTQYF	TGTGCCAGTACGAGAGGGGCCCTATTGACTGGGGATACGCAGTATTTT
.	TRBV7-2	.	TRBJ2-5	CASSSLGGDWKGTQYF	TGTGCCAGCAGCTCCTTAGGGGGAGACTGGAAAGGGACCCAGTACTTC
TRBD1	TRBV16	.	TRBJ2-7	CASSLPWGTGDHEQYF	TGTGCCAGCAGCCTCCCATGGGGGACAGGGGACCACGAGCAGTACTTC
.	TRBV11-2	once	TRBJ1-1	CASSLGLTNTEAFF	TGTGCCAGCAGCCTGGGACTTACGAACACTGAAGCTTTCTTT
TRBD2	TRBV2	.	TRBJ2-3	CASSELAGGPNTQYF	TGTGCCAGCAGTGAACTAGCGGGGGGCCCTAATACGCAGTATTTT
.	TRBV7-2	.	TRBJ2-3	CASSSKNRAPDTQYF	TGTGCCAGCAGCTCAAAGAACAGGGCCCCAGATACGCAGTATTTT
.	TRBV11-1	.	TRBJ2-1	CASSLLGPNEQFF	TGTGCCAGCAGCTTACTAGGTCCCAATGAGCAGTTCTTC
TRBD1	TRBV6-5	once	TRBJ2-7	CASSYAGQVSEQYF	TGTGCCAGCAGTTACGCCGGACAGGTATCCGAGCAGTACTTC
.	TRBV6-5	.	TRBJ1-2	CASAPTVNYGYTF	TGTGCCAGCGCCCCGACAGTTAACTATGGCTACACCTTC
.	TRBV29-1	.	TRBJ1-2	CSVRTVSMGYTF	TGCAGCGTCCGGACAGTCAGCATGGGCTACACCTTC
.	TRBV6-5	.	TRBJ1-3	CASSYAGIAGNTIYF	TGTGCCAGCAGTTACGCAGGGATCGCTGGAAACACCATATATTTT
TRBD2	TRBV11-1	once	TRBJ2-7	CASSLGLAGATYEQYF	TGTGCCAGCAGCTTAGGACTAGCGGGGGCCACCTACGAGCAGTACTTC
TRBD1	TRBV5-1	once	TRBJ2-7	CASSRGQPSYEQYF	TGCGCCAGCAGCAGGGGACAGCCCTCCTACGAGCAGTACTTC